What follows are 31 T cell receptor beta chains derived from one specimen sequenced in a study of response to subunit inactivated influenza vaccine. TCRdb analysed the RT-PCR reads with MiXCR anew, one entry per CDR3 protein. The table shows about 180,000 distinct CDR3 sequences, with about 10% occurring only once. The sequenced sample was non-naive T cells sorted from PBMCs, obtained on the day of vaccination. The receptors shown here come from a man between 50 and 59 years old who received an inactivated influenza vaccine.

The CDR3 reads CASSFGTPYNEQFF. CDR3 bases: TGTGCCAGCAGTTTTGGGACTCCCTACAATGAGCAGTTCTTC. This sequence joins TRBV28 and TRBJ2-1; possible D gene TRBD2, 6 bases. Germline V CDR1 and CDR2: MDHEN, SYDVKM. V was cut by 3 bases and J by 2 bases, with 8 bases left in between. This CDR3 region has 14 residues.

This clonotype was observed a few times. This chain links TRBV5-1 with TRBJ2-5; a weak D match, TRBD2 (6 bases). Trimming left V 4 bases short and J 1 base short, with 17 bases between. The CDR3 has 16 amino acids. Germline V lookup: CDR1 SGHRS, CDR2 YFSETQ. The CDR3 protein is CASSPTPRGSQETQYF. CDR3 sequence (DNA): TGCGCCAGCAGCCCTACCCCGCGGGGATCCCAAGAGACCCAGTACTTC.

This clonotype was detected a few times. The chain employs TRBV3-1 and TRBJ2-3; TRBD1 aligns across 7 bases. Trimming at V came to 1 base and at J to 0 bases, leaving 7 bases not matched to a gene. The CDR3 covers 17 residues. From germline, CDR1 is LGHDT and CDR2 YNNKEL (reference sequence). CDR3 in DNA: TGTGCCAGCAGCCAAGCGACAGGGCGTGCTAGCACAGATACGCAGTATTTT. It specifies CASSQATGRASTDTQYF.

This chain joins TRBV5-1 and TRBJ2-4, with D uncertain. Germline CDR1 and CDR2: SGHRS and YFSETQ. The CDR3 has 15 residues. Deletions cut 4 bases from V and 5 bases from J, with 16 bases between. The CDR3 nucleotides are TGCGCCAGCAGCCTCGCGGCTGGAGTCGAAAACATTCAGTACTTC. This encodes CASSLAAGVENIQYF.

The rearrangement links TRBV20-1 to TRBJ2-7; 14 positions match TRBD2. The CDR3 length is 16 residues. Germline values: CDR1 DFQATT, CDR2 SNEGSKA (reference sequence). V shed 5 bases and J 3 bases; nucleotides not matched to a gene: 9. The CDR3 region has the DNA TGCAGTGCTCCAACCGGGACTAGCGGGGGAGTCTACGAGCAGTACTTC. Translation gives CSAPTGTSGGVYEQYF.

This clonotype was detected many times. The V gene is TRBV27, the J gene TRBJ2-7, with 12 bases matching TRBD1. After removal of 6 bases from V and 7 bases from J, the junction contained 7 bases not matched to a gene. CDR1 and CDR2 from the germline V gene are MNHEY and SMNVEV (reference sequence). The CDR3 consists of 14 residues. The CDR3 protein is CASSAGTGGREQYF. Written as DNA, the CDR3 is TGTGCCAGCAGCGCCGGGACAGGGGGCCGGGAGCAGTACTTC.

The CDR3 region is CASSFQGAGSGANVLTF. As DNA, the CDR3 is TGTGCCAGCAGTTTCCAGGGGGCGGGCTCTGGGGCCAACGTCCTGACTTTC. The V call is TRBV12-3 or TRBV12-4, the J call TRBJ2-6, with 8 bases identical to TRBD1. V shed 3 bases and J 0 bases; nucleotides not matched to a gene: 4. This CDR3 has 17 amino acids.

This clonotype was seen at least ten times. V and J are TRBV5-6 and TRBJ1-2, with a possible D match to TRBD1 (6 bases). Trimming took off 3 bases at V and 4 bases at J, with 16 bases between the two ends. CDR3 length equals 15 residues. Germline-derived CDR1 and CDR2 are SGHDT and YYEEEE. The CDR3 region is CASSSSGGALYGYTF. CDR3 DNA sequence: TGTGCCAGCAGCTCGAGTGGGGGGGCCCTCTATGGCTACACCTTC.

The table lists this clonotype with many counts. V usage is TRBV10-3 and J usage is TRBJ2-7; 10 bases align to TRBD1. The V gene end was trimmed by 4 bases and the J gene end by 4 bases; junction bases not matched to a gene: 7. This CDR3 is built from 15 residues. Germline CDR1 reads ENHRY; CDR2 reads SYGVKD. Written as DNA, the CDR3 is TGTGCCATCAGTGGTACCGGGACAGGGGCTTACGAGCAGTACTTC. Its translation: CAISGTGTGAYEQYF.

This clonotype was recorded at least ten times. The CDR3 nucleotides are TGTGCCAGCAGCTTAGATCGGGGGACTGCTTACGAGCAGTACTTC. It is translated as CASSLDRGTAYEQYF. This rearrangement joins TRBV11-2 to TRBJ2-7, with D possibly TRBD2 on 6 matching bases. Trimming took 0 bases from V and 4 from J, leaving 13 bases between them. Germline CDR1 and CDR2: SGHAT and FQNNGV. There are 15 residues in the CDR3.

This clonotype was detected a few times. J is TRBJ2-1 and V is TRBV6-2 or TRBV6-3; D may match TRBD1 or TRBD2 (6 bases each). CDR3 length: 15 residues. Germline CDR1 MNHEY, CDR2 SVGEGT. V was cut by 6 bases and J by 9 bases, with 21 bases left in between. DNA of the CDR3: TGTGCCAGCAGGGACCCCGGGGGCCCCTCAGTTGAGCAGTTCTTC. Translated, it gives CASRDPGGPSVEQFF.

The V and J genes are TRBV5-6 and TRBJ2-1; D is uncertain. Trimming stripped 0 bases from V and 4 bases from J, with 11 bases between. Germline V gene sequence: CDR1 SGHDT, CDR2 YYEEEE. The CDR3 extends over 15 amino acids. In nucleotides, the CDR3 is TGTGCCAGCAGCTTGGTAAAGATACCTTACAATGAGCAGTTCTTC. Its protein is CASSLVKIPYNEQFF.

The chain has TRBV5-1 and TRBJ2-3; 14 nucleotides agree with TRBD2. J gave up 2 bases and V 4 bases, and 6 bases lay outside the gene matches. In germline, CDR1 is SGHRS, CDR2 YFSETQ. The CDR3 spans 17 residues. CDR3 nucleotides: TGCGCCAGCAGCCCAGGGACTAGCGGGGGAATCACAGATACGCAGTATTTT. Amino acids: CASSPGTSGGITDTQYF.

This clonotype was counted only a few times. The V call is TRBV20-1, the J call TRBJ1-2, with TRBD1 matching 7 bases. J lost 4 bases, V lost 4 bases, and 9 bases had no gene match. In germline, CDR1 is DFQATT, CDR2 SNEGSKA (reference sequence). The CDR3 has 14 amino acids. The CDR3 DNA follows: TGCAGTGCTACCGCGGGGACAGTGATCTATGGCTACACCTTC. Its translation: CSATAGTVIYGYTF.

This clonotype occurred many times. This rearrangement joins TRBV11-2 to TRBJ2-3; D remains ambiguous. Trimming left V 1 base short and J 4 bases short, with 3 bases between. In germline, CDR1 is SGHAT, CDR2 FQNNGV. CDR3 length: 12 residues. The CDR3 nucleotides are TGTGCCAGCAGCTTAGTCCCAGATACGCAGTATTTT. Amino acid sequence: CASSLVPDTQYF.

This clonotype was counted between two and nine times. The rearrangement joins TRBV12-3 or TRBV12-4 to TRBJ1-1, with no clear D. Trimming shortened V by 5 bases and J by 3 bases, and 10 bases separated the two germline ends. CDR3 size: 13 residues. CDR3 in amino acids: CASSLGRYTEAFF. The CDR3 nucleotides are TGTGCCAGCAGTCTTGGGAGGTACACTGAAGCTTTCTTT.

This clonotype was picked up many times. The V call is TRBV2, the J call TRBJ2-7; D gene uncertain. Trimming cost V 4 bases and J 3 bases, with 10 bases left between them. The CDR3 contains 13 residues. The V gene's germline CDR1 is SNHLY and CDR2 FYNNEI. The CDR3 reads CASSVRSNYEQYF. The CDR3 nucleotides read TGTGCCAGCAGTGTTAGATCTAACTACGAGCAGTACTTC.

This clonotype came up many times. This sequence joins TRBV7-9 and TRBJ2-2, with a tentative D call TRBD2 (6 bases). V lost 2 bases and J lost 6, with 10 bases in between. Per germline, CDR1 SEHNR and CDR2 FQNEAQ (reference sequence). This CDR3 spans 14 amino acids. The CDR3: CASSLSGDAGELFF. CDR3 sequence (DNA): TGTGCCAGCAGCTTATCGGGGGACGCCGGGGAGCTGTTTTTT.

This clonotype was seen a few times. The rearrangement joins TRBV27 to TRBJ1-4; D not certain. V lost 6 bases and J lost 0, with 8 bases in between. The CDR3 runs 14 residues. CDR1 is MNHEY and CDR2 is SMNVEV in the germline V gene (reference sequence). The CDR3 DNA sequence: TGTGCCAGCAGGTGGGGTGCAACTAATGAAAAACTGTTTTTT. This gives the protein CASRWGATNEKLFF. Using reference TRBV27 and TRBJ1-4 for the parts outside the CDR3, the full variable domain is EAQVTQNPRYLITVTGKKLTVTCSQNMNHEYMSWYRQDPGLGLRQIYYSMNVEVTDKGDVPEGYKVSRKEKRNFPLILESPSPNQTSLYFCASRWGATNEKLFFGSGTQLSVL.

This clonotype was seen many times. The rearrangement uses TRBV5-6 and TRBJ2-5; no definite D call. V was pared by 1 base and J by 3 bases, with 7 bases between. CDR1 and CDR2 from the germline V gene are SGHDT and YYEEEE. The CDR3 extends over 13 amino acids. CDR3 sequence reads: CASSLIREETQYF. For the CDR3, the DNA is TGTGCCAGCAGCTTGATTAGGGAAGAGACCCAGTACTTC.

The rearrangement joins TRBV7-9 to TRBJ2-2; D uncertain. This CDR3 is built from 14 residues. Germline CDR1 is SEHNR and CDR2 is FQNEAQ (reference sequence). V shed 5 bases and J shed 6 bases, with 13 bases lying between them. The DNA for the CDR3 is TGTGCCAGCAGCCCAGGCCCCGGCGCCGGGGAGCTGTTTTTT. Residues: CASSPGPGAGELFF. The full variable domain, its missing parts supplied by reference TRBV7-9 and TRBJ2-2, is DTGVSQNPRHKITKRGQNVTFRCDPISEHNRLYWYRQTLGQGPEFLTYFQNEAQLEKSRLLSDRFSAERPKGSFSTLEIQRTEQGDSAMYLCASSPGPGAGELFFGEGSRLTVL.

The chain employs TRBV9 and TRBJ1-5, with TRBD1 as a possible D gene (6 bases). Trimming took 0 bases from V and 4 from J, leaving 8 bases between them. The CDR3 covers 14 residues. Germline CDR1 is SGDLS and CDR2 is YYNGEE. The CDR3 sequence: CASSVGTVNQPQHF. The CDR3 DNA is TGTGCCAGCAGCGTAGGGACAGTAAATCAGCCCCAGCATTTT.

Many counts were recorded for this clonotype. V usage is TRBV4-3 and J usage is TRBJ1-4, with a tentative D call TRBD1 (6 bases). V was cut by 3 bases and J by 2 bases, with 10 bases left in between. Germline-derived CDR1 and CDR2 are LGHNA and YSLEER. The CDR3 is 15 amino acids. CDR3 DNA sequence: TGCGCCAGCAGCCAGTACAGGGCTACTAATGAAAAACTGTTTTTT. It encodes CASSQYRATNEKLFF.

This clonotype showed up just a few times. The chain couples TRBV27 to TRBJ1-5; 12 bases agree with TRBD1. CDR1 is MNHEY, CDR2 SMNVEV, per germline (reference sequence). V lost 6 bases to trimming and J lost 7 bases; unmatched junction nucleotides: 4. The CDR3 covers 14 residues. CDR3 residues: CASRKGQGAQPQHF. CDR3 coding DNA: TGTGCCAGCAGAAAGGGACAGGGGGCCCAGCCCCAGCATTTT.

Remarks on this clonotype: A much more abundant neighbour one base away suggests this may be a read error. The chain links TRBV28 to TRBJ2-3; D unresolved. The V gene's germline CDR1 is MDHEN and CDR2 SYDVKM. The CDR3 loop spans 12 amino acids. The V and J ends lost 6 bases and 0 bases respectively, with 4 bases between them. The CDR3 is CASRRSTDTQYF. In DNA, the CDR3 is TGTGCCAGCAGGAGGAGCACAGATACGCAGTATTTT. Together with reference TRBV28 and TRBJ2-3, the CDR3 gives the full variable domain: DVKVTQSSRYLVKRTGEKVFLECVQDMDHENMFWYRQDPGLGLRLIYFSYDVKMKEKGDIPEGYSVSREKKERFSLILESASTNQTSMYLCASRRSTDTQYFGPGTRLTVL.

This clonotype was seen repeatedly, ten times or more. J is TRBJ2-7 and V is TRBV18; TRBD1 agrees at 7 bases. This CDR3 is 15 amino acids long. The V gene end was trimmed by 2 bases and the J gene end by 0 bases; junction bases not matched to a gene: 4. CDR1 is KGHSH, CDR2 LQKENI, per germline. The DNA of the CDR3 is TGTGCCAGCTCACCATCAACAGGGGCCTCCTACGAGCAGTACTTC. Its protein is CASSPSTGASYEQYF.

The rearrangement links TRBV27 to TRBJ1-2; 8 bases agree with TRBD1. CDR3 length: 13 residues. The germline CDR1 and CDR2 sequences are MNHEY and SMNVEV (reference sequence). V gave up 9 bases and J gave up 5 bases; unmatched junction bases: 8. As DNA, the CDR3 is TGTGCCAGTTGGGACAGGCTGAGGTATGGCTACACCTTC. It encodes CASWDRLRYGYTF.

This clonotype was seen many times. V is TRBV5-1 and J is TRBJ2-1; no firm D call. This CDR3 contains 13 residues. Germline V CDR1 and CDR2: SGHRS, YFSETQ. The germline V and J ends were trimmed by 0 bases and 6 bases, with 7 bases remaining between them. CDR3 sequence reads: CASSLDLANEQFF. In nucleotides, the CDR3 is TGCGCCAGCAGCTTGGACCTGGCCAATGAGCAGTTCTTC.

This clonotype occurred many times. The chain has TRBV30 and TRBJ2-7; D is ambiguous. Trimming left V 1 base short and J 0 bases short, with 4 bases between. Per germline, CDR1 GTSNPN and CDR2 SVGIG (reference sequence). CDR3 size: 12 residues. CDR3 DNA sequence: TGTGCCTGGAGTGACAGCTCCTACGAGCAGTACTTC. This translates into CAWSDSSYEQYF.

The chain couples TRBV10-3 to TRBJ2-3; D ambiguous. The CDR3 loop spans 13 amino acids. The V gene's germline CDR1 is ENHRY and CDR2 SYGVKD. The V end lost 3 bases, the J end lost 7 bases, and 11 bases lay between the germline ends. The chain's CDR3 is CAISELAPNTQYF. The CDR3 region has the DNA TGTGCCATCAGTGAACTGGCCCCCAATACGCAGTATTTT.

Notes on this clonotype: With a much larger clone just one base away, this may be a read error. The gene calls are TRBV6-2 or TRBV6-3 and TRBJ2-5; TRBD2 matches 13 bases. The germline V gene encodes CDR1 MNHEY and CDR2 SVGEGT. CDR3 length equals 15 residues. CDR3 sequence reads: CASSSGTSGKENQYF. The CDR3 DNA follows: TGTGCCAGCAGTTCCGGGACTAGCGGGAAGGAGAACCAGTACTTC.